This T cell receptor (beta chain) emerged from a study of blood T cell repertoires in COVID-19. All recovered Cohort 3 donors got two negative PCRs, got clearance, or saw symptom resolution. Generated by immunoSEQ multiplex PCR, the TCRdb table keeps only in-frame clones and is missing some. The profile shows 200,000 or so clones, approximately 80% of them singletons. Germline CDR1 is MNHNS and CDR2 is SASEGT. V shed 2 bases and J shed 8 bases, with 12 bases lying between them. CDR3 length: 13 amino acids. This sequence was found in a man between 60 and 75 years old who had recovered from COVID-19. This chain joins TRBV6-1 and TRBJ1-1; D gene uncertain. The specimen was PBMCs or T cells enriched from blood (not recorded which). The CDR3 region is CASSEIRVGEAFF. CDR3 coding DNA: TGTGCCAGCAGTGAAATCCGAGTCGGGGAAGCTTTCTTT.